These T cell receptor beta chains were read from a single sample in a study of shared clonotypes between healthy human individuals. Produced via immunoSEQ multiplex PCR; TCRdb's table is partial and in-frame only. The table has hundreds of thousands of clones, 73% seen once; the top ten hold around 2%. Sequenced input: memory CD4+ T cells sorted from blood. The receptors were sampled from a woman under 40 in good health. The CDR3 runs from the conserved cysteine through the conserved F or W. A D gene is named only where the DNA matches it firmly. Expanded clones get a size class; other rows say once, few or many, or leave the size out.

j_call: TRBJ1-3
v_call: TRBV19
clone_size: many
cdr3_length: 16
d_call: TRBD1
cdr3_aa: CASLRRSGTDGNTIYF
cdr3_nt: TGTGCCAGTCTCCGACGATCCGGGACAGATGGAAACACCATATATTTT

j_call: TRBJ2-1
v_call: TRBV4-1
clone_size: few
cdr3_length: 17
d_call: .
cdr3_aa: CASSQEFWGQLRNEQFF
cdr3_nt: TGCGCCAGCAGCCAAGAGTTCTGGGGGCAACTGAGGAATGAGCAGTTCTTC

j_call: TRBJ2-7
v_call: TRBV28
clone_size: .
cdr3_length: 14
d_call: TRBD1
cdr3_aa: CASSTPGQTYEQYF
cdr3_nt: TGTGCCAGCAGTACTCCGGGACAGACCTACGAGCAGTACTTC

j_call: TRBJ2-5
v_call: TRBV5-1
clone_size: .
cdr3_length: 15
d_call: .
cdr3_aa: CASSLGPLVGETQYF
cdr3_nt: TGCGCCAGCAGCCTCGGGCCCCTTGTAGGAGAGACCCAGTACTTC

j_call: TRBJ1-5
v_call: TRBV4-2
clone_size: .
cdr3_length: 14
d_call: .
cdr3_aa: CASSQDLVGQPQHF
cdr3_nt: TGTGCCAGCAGCCAAGATTTGGTAGGCCAGCCCCAGCATTTT

j_call: TRBJ2-7
v_call: TRBV7-3
clone_size: .
cdr3_length: 12
d_call: .
cdr3_aa: CASSFRDYEQYF
cdr3_nt: TGTGCCAGCAGCTTCAGGGATTACGAGCAGTACTTC

j_call: TRBJ2-5
v_call: TRBV6-5
clone_size: .
cdr3_length: 14
d_call: .
cdr3_aa: CASSLGTDGETQYF
cdr3_nt: TGTGCCAGCAGCCTAGGGACCGACGGGGAGACCCAGTACTTC

j_call: TRBJ2-3
v_call: TRBV7-9
clone_size: .
cdr3_length: 15
d_call: .
cdr3_aa: CASSLMAGPTDTQYF
cdr3_nt: TGTGCCAGCAGCTTAATGGCAGGGCCCACAGATACGCAGTATTTT

j_call: TRBJ2-3
v_call: TRBV13
clone_size: .
cdr3_length: 13
d_call: .
cdr3_aa: CASSFITFRTQYF
cdr3_nt: TGTGCCAGCAGCTTCATAACATTTCGTACGCAGTATTTT

j_call: TRBJ1-2
v_call: TRBV11-1
clone_size: .
cdr3_length: 13
d_call: .
cdr3_aa: CASSFEGNYGYTF
cdr3_nt: TGTGCCAGCAGCTTTGAAGGAAACTATGGCTACACCTTC

j_call: TRBJ2-6
v_call: TRBV7-9
clone_size: few
cdr3_length: 17
d_call: .
cdr3_aa: CASSLARGVAGANVLTF
cdr3_nt: TGTGCCAGCAGCTTAGCCAGGGGGGTGGCTGGGGCCAACGTCCTGACTTTC

j_call: TRBJ2-7
v_call: TRBV2
clone_size: .
cdr3_length: 13
d_call: TRBD1
cdr3_aa: CASRGDRSYEQYF
cdr3_nt: TGTGCCAGCAGAGGGGACAGGTCCTACGAGCAGTACTTC

j_call: TRBJ2-6
v_call: TRBV28
clone_size: .
cdr3_length: 20
d_call: .
cdr3_aa: CASSLPPGKIGFPGANVLTF
cdr3_nt: TGTGCCAGCAGTTTGCCGCCGGGCAAGATCGGCTTCCCTGGGGCCAACGTCCTGACTTTC

j_call: TRBJ2-5
v_call: TRBV5-6
clone_size: .
cdr3_length: 14
d_call: .
cdr3_aa: CASSFPGYDPLQYF
cdr3_nt: TGTGCCAGCAGCTTCCCGGGCTACGACCCCCTACAGTACTTC

j_call: TRBJ1-2
v_call: TRBV19
clone_size: .
cdr3_length: 16
d_call: TRBD1
cdr3_aa: CASSEHGTAPNYGYTF
cdr3_nt: TGTGCCAGTAGTGAACACGGGACAGCCCCAAACTATGGCTACACCTTC

j_call: TRBJ2-7
v_call: TRBV2
clone_size: once
cdr3_length: 15
d_call: .
cdr3_aa: CASSEALLDSYEQYF
cdr3_nt: TGTGCCAGCAGTGAAGCGTTACTGGACAGCTACGAGCAGTACTTC

j_call: TRBJ1-4
v_call: TRBV5-1
clone_size: .
cdr3_length: 15
d_call: TRBD1
cdr3_aa: CASSPTGERNEKLFF
cdr3_nt: TGCGCCAGCAGCCCCACAGGGGAGAGGAATGAAAAACTGTTTTTT

j_call: TRBJ2-3
v_call: TRBV15
clone_size: .
cdr3_length: 13
d_call: .
cdr3_aa: CATSSPLTDTQYF
cdr3_nt: TGTGCCACCAGCTCACCCCTCACAGATACGCAGTATTTT

j_call: TRBJ2-1
v_call: TRBV6-5
clone_size: few
cdr3_length: 15
d_call: TRBD2
cdr3_aa: CASIDGTSGKNEQFF
cdr3_nt: TGTGCCAGCATTGACGGGACTAGCGGAAAAAATGAGCAGTTCTTC

j_call: TRBJ1-1
v_call: TRBV5-1
clone_size: .
cdr3_length: 14
d_call: TRBD1
cdr3_aa: CASSIAQGDTEAFF
cdr3_nt: TGCGCCAGCAGCATCGCACAGGGGGACACTGAAGCTTTCTTT

j_call: TRBJ2-1
v_call: TRBV7-3
clone_size: few
cdr3_length: 12
d_call: .
cdr3_aa: CASSLMGNEQFF
cdr3_nt: TGTGCCAGCAGCTTAATGGGTAATGAGCAGTTCTTC

j_call: TRBJ2-1
v_call: TRBV5-1
clone_size: .
cdr3_length: 12
d_call: .
cdr3_aa: CASSFQWGEQFF
cdr3_nt: TGCGCCAGCAGCTTCCAGTGGGGTGAGCAGTTCTTC

j_call: TRBJ1-2
v_call: TRBV28
clone_size: .
cdr3_length: 13
d_call: TRBD1
cdr3_aa: CASSLKQGFGYTF
cdr3_nt: TGTGCCAGCAGTTTGAAACAGGGGTTTGGCTACACCTTC

j_call: TRBJ2-1
v_call: TRBV11-3
clone_size: .
cdr3_length: 15
d_call: .
cdr3_aa: CASSSRTAGYNEQFF
cdr3_nt: TGTGCCAGCAGCTCCCGGACAGCGGGCTACAATGAGCAGTTCTTC

j_call: TRBJ1-3
v_call: TRBV7-9
clone_size: .
cdr3_length: 14
d_call: .
cdr3_aa: CASSLGSTGNTIYF
cdr3_nt: TGTGCCAGCAGCTTGGGGTCTACTGGAAACACCATATATTTT

j_call: TRBJ2-7
v_call: TRBV7-9
clone_size: few
cdr3_length: 14
d_call: .
cdr3_aa: CASSQDRHSYEQYF
cdr3_nt: TGTGCCAGCAGCCAAGACAGACACTCCTACGAGCAGTACTTC

j_call: TRBJ1-2
v_call: TRBV5-1
clone_size: .
cdr3_length: 16
d_call: .
cdr3_aa: CASSPSNGQKGYGYTF
cdr3_nt: TGCGCCAGCAGCCCCTCAAATGGGCAAAAGGGCTATGGCTACACCTTC